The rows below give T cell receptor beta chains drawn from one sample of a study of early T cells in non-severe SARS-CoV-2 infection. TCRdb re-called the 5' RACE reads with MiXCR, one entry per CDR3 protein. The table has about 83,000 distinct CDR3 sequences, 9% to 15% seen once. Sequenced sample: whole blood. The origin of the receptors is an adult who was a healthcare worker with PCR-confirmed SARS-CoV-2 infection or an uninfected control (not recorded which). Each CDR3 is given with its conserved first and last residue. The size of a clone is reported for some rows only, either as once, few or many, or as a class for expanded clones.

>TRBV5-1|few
CASSLARITEAFF
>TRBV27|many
CASSTRTSQETQYF
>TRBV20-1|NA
CSALSTSGEQFF
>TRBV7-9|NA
CASSSRTGGNTGELFF
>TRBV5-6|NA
CASSLGQGLRTEAFF
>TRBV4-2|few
CASSLGQPYNEQFF
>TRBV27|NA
CASSLFRGLCYGYTF
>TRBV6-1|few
CASSLGLAKNIQYF
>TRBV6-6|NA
CASSGQGFFSGANVLTF
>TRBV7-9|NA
CASSFSGTRDTDTQYF
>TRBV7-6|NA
CASSLPGAGFPYGYTF
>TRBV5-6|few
CASSLGQNEQYF
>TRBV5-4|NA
CASSIRQGFDQPQHF
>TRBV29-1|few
CSVAEVPGELFF
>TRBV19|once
CASSFDRGYGHTF
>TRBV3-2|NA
CASSQEGLAGGPETDTQYF
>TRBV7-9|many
CASVGAPSYGYTF